This T cell receptor (beta chain) was recovered during a study of CD8 T cells in ankylosing spondylitis. This clonotype showed up just a few times. Each CDR3 protein is one row after TCRdb ran MiXCR on the 5' RACE reads. This table holds approximately 260,000 distinct CDR3 sequences, more than 15% found once. V shed 6 bases and J 6 bases; nucleotides not matched to a gene: 12. The CDR3 loop spans 15 amino acids. Sequenced input: blood, either unsorted or a sorted T cell fraction (not recorded which). The receptor's source is a male donor with ankylosing spondylitis or in good health (not recorded which). This chain links TRBV12-3 or TRBV12-4 with TRBJ2-3, with 7 bases fitting TRBD2. CDR3 loop: CASSLLAASVDTQYF. The CDR3 region has the DNA TGTGCCAGCAGCCTCCTAGCGGCATCCGTGGATACGCAGTATTTT.